The T cell receptor beta chain described here comes from a study of OX40 agonist ivuxolimab in advanced cancers. Turning to the overall study: Ivuxolimab was an agonistic, fully human IgG2 monoclonal antibody directed against OX40 (CD134), a costimulatory receptor. Intravenous ivuxolimab was administered to patients every 2 weeks at six dose levels: 0.01, 0.1, 0.3, 1.5, 3 and 10 mg/kg. Among the 50 to 55 dose-escalation patients, roughly 20 had hepatocellular carcinoma, approximately 15 melanoma, 9 renal cell carcinoma and 9 head and neck cancer. In the dose-escalation cohort, 82.7% of patients were male, and the mean age was around 60 years with a range of about 23 to 79. Prior anti-PD-1, anti-PD-L1 or anti-CTLA-4 therapy was permitted, and checkpoint inhibitors had been received by approximately 39% of dose-escalation patients. Partial responses occurred in three dose-escalation patients, of whom one had hepatocellular carcinoma and two had cutaneous melanoma. Peripheral TCRbeta sequencing aimed to test whether ivuxolimab altered TCR sequence diversity and caused clonal T-cell expansion. The paper reports the monotherapy dose-escalation portion (N ≈ 52 patients) of the phase I ivuxolimab trial. On the study overall, not on this receptor specifically: In partial responders in the 0.1-3.0 mg/kg groups, normalized peripheral clonal expansion was found to be among the lowest, especially among CD8+ T cells. The antigen specificity of the peripheral T cells that underwent clonal expansion was not determined. At doses of 0.1 to 3.0 mg/kg, clonal expansion of both CD4+ and CD8+ T cells in blood was seen between baseline and week 6. After ivuxolimab, expanded clones were on average more numerous among CD8+ T cells than among CD4+ T cells. Low levels of normalized T-cell clonal expansion were also seen in some nonresponding patients.

The germline V gene yields ENHRY for CDR1 and SYGVKD for CDR2. Compared with germline, V lacks 6 bases and J lacks 0 bases; bases without a gene match: 3. The CDR3 has 14 amino acids, counting the end cysteine and phenylalanine. The kept DNA is CDR3 alone, 42 bases in frame from the first base. Points on this clone: Which antigen it targets is not known. No base quality information exists; no much larger clone differs at one position.

To sequence the TCRbeta CDR3 region, genomic DNA was isolated from the sorted cells. TCRbeta CDR3 regions were sequenced using the immunoSEQ Assay. The source is immuneACCESS, and TCRdb retained only in-frame sequences with V and J called. Part of the clones is not carried over; for the studies checked, unresolved V genes explain less than half of this, and the remainder is unexplained. In all, the sample holds about 66,000 clones, and roughly 87% of those were seen once. Approximately 2.5% of the sample rests with the top ten. Patients with autoimmune disease history or receiving systemic immunosuppression were excluded from the trial. Peripheral blood for TCR sequencing was drawn from every dose cohort at baseline, at cycle 4 day 1 and at cycle 7 day 1. The samples were drawn from a first-in-human, open-label, multicenter phase I dose-escalation trial of ivuxolimab. The trial enrolled adults with locally advanced or metastatic head and neck squamous cell, hepatocellular, melanoma or renal cell carcinoma. CD4+ and CD8+ T cells were sorted separately from peripheral blood before TCR sequencing.

The rearrangement combines TRBV10-3 with TRBJ2-7; 9 of the junction bases match TRBD2. Source: CD4+ or CD8+ T cells sorted from blood, taken in a trial of the OX40 agonist ivuxolimab. The receptor's source is an adult with an advanced solid tumor such as melanoma, head and neck, liver or kidney cancer. The CDR3 protein is CAISLAGASYEQYF. DNA sequence: TGTGCCATCAGCTTAGCGGGAGCCTCCTACGAGCAGTACTTC.